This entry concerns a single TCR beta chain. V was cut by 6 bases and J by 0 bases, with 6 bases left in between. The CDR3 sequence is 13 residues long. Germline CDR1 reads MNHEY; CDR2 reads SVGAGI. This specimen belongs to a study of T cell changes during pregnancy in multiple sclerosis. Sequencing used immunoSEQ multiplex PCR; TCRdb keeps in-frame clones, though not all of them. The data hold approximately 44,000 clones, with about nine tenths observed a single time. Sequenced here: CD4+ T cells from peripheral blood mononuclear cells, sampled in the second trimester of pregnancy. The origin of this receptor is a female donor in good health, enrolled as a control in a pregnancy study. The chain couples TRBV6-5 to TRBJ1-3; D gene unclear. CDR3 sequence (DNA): TGTGCCAGCAGGTCAAACTCTGGAAACACCATATATTTT. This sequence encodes CASRSNSGNTIYF.